A selection of T cell receptor beta chains follows, all from one sample in a study of response to subunit inactivated influenza vaccine. TCRdb called the RT-PCR reads again in MiXCR, with one record for every CDR3 protein. The sample consists of over 750,000 distinct CDR3 sequences, less than 25% of them appearing once. The sample in question was PBMCs from blood, obtained roughly 5 days after vaccination. The receptor source for this set is a man aged 50 to 60 who received an inactivated influenza vaccine. The conserved cysteine and the conserved F or W are not part of the CDR3 here. Where a row states a size, it is once, few, many or the class of an expanded clone; other rows omit it.

abundance,v_gene,len,CDR3aa
few,TRBV20-1,10,SASFSSYEQY
.,TRBV21-1,11,ATWDKDYNEQF
.,TRBV7-2,12,ASSLGPGARELF
.,TRBV4-2,12,ASSPHDRATEAF
.,TRBV20-1,16,SAAGLAGGNQPTDTQY
few,TRBV27,13,ASSFGTSGTGELF
.,TRBV3-1,13,ASSETPGPNYGYT
.,TRBV6-1,10,ASSGGTAEAF
few,TRBV5-1,14,ASSLATGRFTDTQY
many,TRBV28,15,ASSLLGRGFMNTEAF
.,TRBV10-3,13,AISLAGTSTDTQY
few,TRBV7-9,11,ASSDRGRSPLH
few,TRBV12-3/TRBV12-4,12,ASRAPGVNTEAF
few,TRBV6-2/TRBV6-3,10,ASRDSFYGYT